The entry below describes one TCR beta chain. Its matching antigen is unknown. The primer mix had 60 Vbeta and 13 Jbeta primers. Sequencing was performed with immunoSEQ multiplex PCR; in TCRdb, only in-frame clones are kept and a portion is missing. Among about 98,000 clones, around 80% were seen once, and the ten largest hold 1.4% to 1.5%. The data belong to a study of cytomegalovirus exposure and HLA in healthy donors. Broader study findings: A later analysis showed HLA-associated TCR beta chains outstripping equally common others in clonal expansion. Most CMV-associated TCR beta chains were later found to appear HLA-restricted.

At sampling all donors were nominally healthy, likely with unrecorded immune exposures. This clonotype was sampled from a man aged 35-49 years in good health and CMV-seronegative. The material sequenced was PBMCs.

This chain's CDR3 is CASSLPQVQGRNEQFF. DNA for the CDR3: TGTGCCAGCAGCTTGCCACAAGTACAGGGCAGGAATGAGCAGTTCTTC. This chain connects TRBV5-4 to TRBJ2-1; maybe TRBD1 (6 bases). The germline V and J ends were trimmed by 1 base and 7 bases, with 18 bases remaining between them. This CDR3 has 16 residues. Germline V gene lookup returns CDR1 SGHNT and CDR2 YYREEE (reference sequence).